This is a list of T cell receptor beta chains from one sample in a study of human T cells and chemical hapten exposure. TCRdb called the RACE reads again in MiXCR, with one record for every CDR3 protein. Of about 140,000 distinct CDR3 sequences listed, 10% to 15% are singletons. Sequencing used whole blood, obtained in connection with sensitization to the hapten diphenylcyclopropenone (DPC). These receptors were obtained from a woman between 50 and 59 years old with alopecia areata. Some clones in this sample may be carry-over from other donors' samples. Both conserved end residues are part of each CDR3. The order of the fields is V gene, clone size, J gene, D gene, CDR3 DNA, CDR3 protein. A D gene is named only where the DNA matches it firmly. Clone size is stated in some rows and not others, as once, few, many or a class when expanded.

v_call: TRBV7-2; clone_size: .; j_call: TRBJ2-7; d_call: TRBD2; cdr3_nt: TGTGCCAGCAGCCCGACCGGACTAGCGGGAGTTTTGGTCGGCTACGAGCAGTACTTC; cdr3_aa: CASSPTGLAGVLVGYEQYF
v_call: TRBV7-2; clone_size: few; j_call: TRBJ2-7; d_call: .; cdr3_nt: TGTGCCAGCAGCTCCCCCCGACCCGGGGGAGAGCAGTACTTC; cdr3_aa: CASSSPRPGGEQYF
v_call: TRBV7-6; clone_size: many; j_call: TRBJ2-5; d_call: .; cdr3_nt: TGTGCCAGCAGCTGGGGCAGAGATCAAGAGACCCAGTACTTC; cdr3_aa: CASSWGRDQETQYF
v_call: TRBV28; clone_size: few; j_call: TRBJ2-5; d_call: TRBD1; cdr3_nt: TGTGCCAGCAGTGGTGGTGGGACAGTACAAGAGACCCAGTACTTC; cdr3_aa: CASSGGGTVQETQYF
v_call: TRBV19; clone_size: many; j_call: TRBJ2-1; d_call: TRBD1; cdr3_nt: TGTGCCAGTACCCGGGACAGGGGGCTGAACAATGAGCAGTTCTTC; cdr3_aa: CASTRDRGLNNEQFF
v_call: TRBV18; clone_size: .; j_call: TRBJ2-7; d_call: .; cdr3_nt: TGTGCCAGCCGGACAGCAACCTACGAGCAGTACTTC; cdr3_aa: CASRTATYEQYF
v_call: TRBV7-3; clone_size: few; j_call: TRBJ2-7; d_call: TRBD2; cdr3_nt: TGTGCCAGCAGCTTATCCGGACTAGCGGGAGAGCAGTACTTC; cdr3_aa: CASSLSGLAGEQYF
v_call: TRBV19; clone_size: .; j_call: TRBJ1-5; d_call: TRBD1; cdr3_nt: TGTGCCAGTAGTTACAGGGGGCGAAGCAATCAGCCCCAGCATTTT; cdr3_aa: CASSYRGRSNQPQHF
v_call: TRBV7-2; clone_size: few; j_call: TRBJ2-5; d_call: .; cdr3_nt: TGTGCCAGCAGCTTCCGGAAGACAGCTCAAGAGACCCAGTACTTC; cdr3_aa: CASSFRKTAQETQYF
v_call: TRBV18; clone_size: .; j_call: TRBJ2-5; d_call: .; cdr3_nt: TGTGCCAGCTCTATTGGGAGAGAAGAGACCCAGTACTTC; cdr3_aa: CASSIGREETQYF
v_call: TRBV12-3/TRBV12-4; clone_size: .; j_call: TRBJ2-7; d_call: .; cdr3_nt: TGTGCCAGCAGTTTAGCCAGTGCACAGACCTACGAGCAGTACTTC; cdr3_aa: CASSLASAQTYEQYF
v_call: TRBV6-5; clone_size: many; j_call: TRBJ2-7; d_call: .; cdr3_nt: TGTGCCAGCAGTTACTCGGTCAGGGGCTACGAGCAGTACTTC; cdr3_aa: CASSYSVRGYEQYF
v_call: TRBV29-1; clone_size: few; j_call: TRBJ1-2; d_call: .; cdr3_nt: TGCAGCGTTGATCGAGGGCAGAGCTATGGCTACACCTTC; cdr3_aa: CSVDRGQSYGYTF
v_call: TRBV6-5; clone_size: .; j_call: TRBJ1-1; d_call: TRBD1; cdr3_nt: TGTGCCAGCAGTTCCGGACAGGGGAGAGCTTTCTTT; cdr3_aa: CASSSGQGRAFF
v_call: TRBV5-1; clone_size: few; j_call: TRBJ2-3; d_call: TRBD2; cdr3_nt: TGCGCCAGCAGCTTCGTCCCGGGACTAGCGGGACGCACAGATACGCAGTATTTT; cdr3_aa: CASSFVPGLAGRTDTQYF
v_call: TRBV20-1; clone_size: few; j_call: TRBJ2-7; d_call: TRBD1; cdr3_nt: TGCAGTGCGGAATCCAGGGGGCGCCGCGAGCAGTACTTC; cdr3_aa: CSAESRGRREQYF
v_call: TRBV28; clone_size: .; j_call: TRBJ2-3; d_call: TRBD1; cdr3_nt: TGTGCCAGCAGTTCCCCGGACAGGGGGATCACAGATACGCAGTATTTT; cdr3_aa: CASSSPDRGITDTQYF
v_call: TRBV29-1; clone_size: .; j_call: TRBJ2-2; d_call: .; cdr3_nt: TGCAGCGTAGCCAGGGGCGGGGAGCTGTTTTTT; cdr3_aa: CSVARGGELFF
v_call: TRBV20-1; clone_size: .; j_call: TRBJ2-7; d_call: TRBD1; cdr3_nt: TGCAGTGCAACTCGGGACAGGAGCTCCTACGAGCAGTACTTC; cdr3_aa: CSATRDRSSYEQYF
v_call: TRBV12-3/TRBV12-4; clone_size: many; j_call: TRBJ2-1; d_call: .; cdr3_nt: TGTGCCGTCGGGCTAGGCTACAATGAGCAGTTCTTC; cdr3_aa: CAVGLGYNEQFF
v_call: TRBV12-5; clone_size: few; j_call: TRBJ1-3; d_call: .; cdr3_nt: TGTGCTAGTGGTTTGGTACCGGGGTCGTACTCTGAAAACACCATATATTTT; cdr3_aa: CASGLVPGSYSENTIYF
v_call: TRBV19; clone_size: few; j_call: TRBJ2-1; d_call: TRBD2; cdr3_nt: TGTGCCAGTACCCCGGGGGGGACTAGCGGGAGAGGTGAGCAGTTCTTC; cdr3_aa: CASTPGGTSGRGEQFF